Listed here is a single T cell receptor beta chain. Beta-chain TCR CDR3 regions were amplified from RNA transcripts. Investigators did first-round RT-PCR with HTBI primers, then second-round multiplex PCR. TCRdb re-analysed the multiplex PCR reads in MiXCR, keeping a single row per CDR3 protein. The table records roughly 300,000 distinct CDR3 sequences, roughly 15% of them present only once. Clinical symptoms, serum thyroxine, TRAb, thyroid ultrasound and orbital computed tomography formed the basis of diagnosis. This record belongs to a study of Graves' ophthalmopathy and Graves' hyperthyroidism. CDR1 and CDR2 from the germline V gene are MDHEN and SYDVKM. This CDR3 spans 15 amino acids. The trim removed 6 bases at V and 5 bases at J, leaving 6 bases unmatched.

This receptor was obtained from an adult man with Graves' ophthalmopathy. Sequencing was carried out using peripheral blood. The rearrangement links TRBV28 to TRBJ2-2; 10 positions match TRBD2. The CDR3 is CASSNLAGVTGELFF. In DNA, the CDR3 is TGTGCCAGCAGCAATCTAGCGGGAGTTACCGGGGAGCTGTTTTTT.